The source of this TCR beta chain is a study of OX40 agonist ivuxolimab in advanced cancers. About the investigation overall: Ivuxolimab, which targeted the costimulatory receptor OX40 (CD134), was an agonistic, fully human IgG2 monoclonal antibody. Intravenous ivuxolimab was administered to patients every 2 weeks at six dose levels: 0.01, 0.1, 0.3, 1.5, 3 and 10 mg/kg. Of the approximately 54 patients in dose escalation, some 19 had hepatocellular carcinoma, about 15 had melanoma, 9 had renal cell carcinoma and 9 had head and neck cancer. The dose-escalation cohort was 80% to 90% male with a mean age of about 60 years, ranging from about 20 to 80. Prior anti-PD-1, anti-PD-L1 or anti-CTLA-4 therapy was permitted, and about 40% of dose-escalation patients had received checkpoint inhibitors. Partial responses occurred in three dose-escalation patients, of whom one had hepatocellular carcinoma and two had cutaneous melanoma. Peripheral TCRbeta sequencing aimed to test whether ivuxolimab altered TCR sequence diversity and caused clonal T-cell expansion. The paper reports the monotherapy dose-escalation portion (N = 52 patients) of the phase I ivuxolimab trial. The paper as a whole reports these results and caveats: In the 0.1-3.0 mg/kg groups, partial responders were among the patients with the lowest normalized peripheral clonal expansion, particularly in CD8+ T cells. After ivuxolimab, expanded clones were on average more numerous among CD8+ T cells than among CD4+ T cells. Clonal expansion of both CD4+ and CD8+ blood T cells was observed from baseline to week 6 at doses 0.1 to 3.0 mg/kg. Which antigens the clonally expanded peripheral T cells were specific for was not determined. Low levels of normalized T-cell clonal expansion were also seen in some patients who did not respond.

Including cysteine and phenylalanine, the CDR3 has 15 amino acids. Of the read, only the CDR3 DNA is kept; its 45 bases are in frame from base 1. V is pruned by 6 bases and J by 4 bases, leaving 5 bases of the junction without a gene match. The germline V gene sets CDR1 to MGHRA and CDR2 to YSYEKL. To sequence the TCRbeta CDR3 region, genomic DNA was isolated from the sorted cells. The immunoSEQ Assay was used to sequence the TCRbeta CDR3 regions. This immuneACCESS table, as held by TCRdb, lists in-frame sequences with V and J called but not all clones. Of the missing ones, under half trace to an unresolved V gene in checked studies; the others have no known cause. In all, the sample holds 60,000 to 95,000 clones, and around 83% of those were seen once. The biggest ten clones account for roughly 16% of the sample. Points on this clone: What this receptor recognizes is not known. Base-call qualities are not available, and no considerably larger clone is one nucleotide away.

The trial excluded patients who had a history of autoimmune disease or were on systemic immunosuppression. In every dose cohort, peripheral blood was drawn for TCR sequencing at baseline, cycle 4 day 1, and cycle 7 day 1. Samples were obtained from an open-label, multicenter, first-in-human phase I dose-escalation trial of ivuxolimab. The trial enrolled adults with locally advanced or metastatic head and neck squamous cell, hepatocellular, melanoma or renal cell carcinoma. CD4+ and CD8+ T cells were sorted separately from peripheral blood before TCR sequencing. The source is an adult with an advanced solid tumor such as melanoma, head and neck, liver or kidney cancer. The rearrangement combines TRBV4-1 with TRBJ2-3; 12 central nucleotides agree with TRBD2. Sequenced here: CD4+ or CD8+ T cells sorted from blood, sampled in a trial of the OX40 agonist ivuxolimab. The CDR3 protein sequence reads: CASRRLAGAPDTQYF. The sequenced DNA is TGCGCCAGCAGACGACTAGCGGGAGCCCCAGATACGCAGTATTTT.